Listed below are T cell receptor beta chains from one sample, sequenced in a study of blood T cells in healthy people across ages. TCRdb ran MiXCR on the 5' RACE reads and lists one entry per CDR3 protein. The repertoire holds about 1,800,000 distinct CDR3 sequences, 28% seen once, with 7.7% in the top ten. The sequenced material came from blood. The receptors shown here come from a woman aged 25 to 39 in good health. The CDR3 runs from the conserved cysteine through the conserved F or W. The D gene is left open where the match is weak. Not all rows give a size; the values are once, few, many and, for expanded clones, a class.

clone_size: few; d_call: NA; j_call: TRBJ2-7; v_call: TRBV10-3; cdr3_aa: CAISDATQGYEQYF; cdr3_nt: TGTGCCATCAGTGACGCGACACAAGGCTACGAGCAGTACTTC
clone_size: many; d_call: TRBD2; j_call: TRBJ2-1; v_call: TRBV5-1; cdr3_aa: CASSLGVGIAGTNEQFF; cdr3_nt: TGCGCCAGCAGCTTGGGGGTCGGGATAGCGGGGACTAATGAGCAGTTCTTC
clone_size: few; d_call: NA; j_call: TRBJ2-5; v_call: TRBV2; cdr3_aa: CASSENWQQETQYF; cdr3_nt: TGTGCCAGCAGTGAAAACTGGCAGCAAGAGACCCAGTACTTC
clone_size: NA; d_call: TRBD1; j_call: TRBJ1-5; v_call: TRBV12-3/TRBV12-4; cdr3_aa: CASSRSGTGTFNQPQHF; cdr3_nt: TGTGCCAGCAGCAGATCCGGGACAGGGACCTTCAATCAGCCCCAGCATTTT
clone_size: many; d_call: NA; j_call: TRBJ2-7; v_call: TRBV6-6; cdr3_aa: CASSLGTTSGGYEQYF; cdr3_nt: TGTGCCAGCAGTTTGGGTACTACCTCGGGCGGCTACGAGCAGTACTTC
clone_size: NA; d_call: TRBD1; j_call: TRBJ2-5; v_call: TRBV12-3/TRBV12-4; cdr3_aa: CASGQGSETQYF; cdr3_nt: TGTGCCAGCGGACAGGGTTCGGAGACCCAGTACTTC
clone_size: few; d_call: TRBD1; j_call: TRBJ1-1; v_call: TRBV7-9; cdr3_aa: CASSFWTGMNTEAFF; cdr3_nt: TGTGCCAGCAGCTTCTGGACAGGGATGAACACTGAAGCTTTCTTT
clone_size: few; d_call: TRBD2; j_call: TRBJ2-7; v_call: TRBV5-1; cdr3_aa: CASSPIFGAGGHEQYF; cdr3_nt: TGCGCCAGCAGCCCAATCTTCGGAGCGGGAGGCCACGAGCAGTACTTC
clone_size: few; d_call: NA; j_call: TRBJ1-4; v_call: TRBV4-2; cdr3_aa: CASSQDRASEKLFF; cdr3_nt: TGTGCCAGCAGCCAAGACAGGGCAAGCGAAAAACTGTTTTTT
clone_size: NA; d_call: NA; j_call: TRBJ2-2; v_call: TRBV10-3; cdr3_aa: CAIMSQEHTGELFF; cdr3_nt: TGTGCCATCATGTCACAGGAACACACCGGGGAGCTGTTTTTT
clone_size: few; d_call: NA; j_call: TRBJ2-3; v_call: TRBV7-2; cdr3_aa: CASSHGRGINTDTQYF; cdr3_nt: TGTGCCAGCAGCCATGGACGGGGGATCAACACAGATACGCAGTATTTT
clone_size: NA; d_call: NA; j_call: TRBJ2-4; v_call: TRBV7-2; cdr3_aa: CASSAGGSLAKNIQYF; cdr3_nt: TGTGCCAGCTCCGCCGGGGGATCCCTAGCCAAAAACATTCAGTACTTC
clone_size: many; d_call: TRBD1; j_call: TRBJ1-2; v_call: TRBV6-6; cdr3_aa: CASSYRGQGYGYTF; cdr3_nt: TGTGCCAGCAGCTACAGGGGGCAAGGCTATGGCTACACCTTC
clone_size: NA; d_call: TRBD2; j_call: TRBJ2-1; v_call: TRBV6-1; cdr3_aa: CASSDTSGGAYNEQFF; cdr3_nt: TGTGCCAGCAGTGATACTAGCGGGGGGGCCTACAATGAGCAGTTCTTC
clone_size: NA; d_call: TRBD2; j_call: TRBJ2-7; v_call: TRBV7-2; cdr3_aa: CASLVGGRSYEQYF; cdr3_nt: TGTGCCAGCCTCGTGGGCGGGAGAAGCTACGAGCAGTACTTC
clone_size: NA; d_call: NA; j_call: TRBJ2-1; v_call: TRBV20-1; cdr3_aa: CSAGGAARGYNEQFF; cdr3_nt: TGCAGTGCTGGGGGGGCCGCCAGGGGCTACAATGAGCAGTTCTTC
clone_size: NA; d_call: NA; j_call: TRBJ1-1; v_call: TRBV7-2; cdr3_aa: CASSSNGVAGLEAFF; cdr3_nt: TGTGCCAGCAGCTCAAACGGGGTTGCAGGTCTTGAAGCTTTCTTT
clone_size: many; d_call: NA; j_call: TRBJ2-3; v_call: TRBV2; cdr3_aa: CASSESTDTQYF; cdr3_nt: TGCGCCAGCAGTGAAAGCACAGATACGCAGTATTTT
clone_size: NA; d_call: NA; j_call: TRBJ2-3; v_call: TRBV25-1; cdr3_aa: CASSPRDSYTDTQYF; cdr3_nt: TGTGCCAGCAGTCCCAGGGACTCCTACACAGATACGCAGTATTTT
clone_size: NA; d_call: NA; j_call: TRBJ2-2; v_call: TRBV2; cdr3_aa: CASYGGSGELFF; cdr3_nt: TGTGCCAGCTATGGAGGATCCGGGGAGCTGTTTTTT
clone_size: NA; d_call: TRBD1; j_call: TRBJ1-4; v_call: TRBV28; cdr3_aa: CASSRGTGKLFF; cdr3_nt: TGTGCCAGCAGCCGGGGGACAGGCAAACTGTTTTTT
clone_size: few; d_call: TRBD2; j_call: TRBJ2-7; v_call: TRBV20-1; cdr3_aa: CSAPQPAGGPYEQYF; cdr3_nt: TGCAGTGCCCCCCAACCAGCGGGGGGGCCGTACGAGCAGTACTTC
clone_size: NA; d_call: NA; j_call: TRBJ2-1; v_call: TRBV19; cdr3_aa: CASSRRAGDEQFF; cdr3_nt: TGTGCCAGTAGCCGTAGGGCCGGGGATGAGCAGTTCTTC
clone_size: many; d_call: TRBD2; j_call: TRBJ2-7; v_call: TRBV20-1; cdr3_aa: CSARDVAGASYEQYF; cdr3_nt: TGCAGTGCTAGAGATGTGGCGGGAGCCTCCTACGAGCAGTACTTC
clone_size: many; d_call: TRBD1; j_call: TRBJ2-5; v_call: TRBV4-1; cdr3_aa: CASSQEGTGQETQYF; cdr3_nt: TGCGCCAGCAGCCAAGAAGGGACAGGGCAAGAGACCCAGTACTTC
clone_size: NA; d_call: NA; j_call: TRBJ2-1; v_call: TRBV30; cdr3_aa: CAWSAASRAGNEQFF; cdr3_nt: TGTGCCTGGAGTGCGGCCTCAAGGGCCGGCAATGAGCAGTTCTTC
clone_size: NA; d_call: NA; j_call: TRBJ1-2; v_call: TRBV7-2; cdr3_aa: CASSLGAGQGYTF; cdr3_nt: TGTGCCAGCAGCTTAGGAGCAGGGCAAGGCTACACCTTC
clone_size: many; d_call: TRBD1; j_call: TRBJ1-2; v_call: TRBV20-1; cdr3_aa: CSAPPGQGAGYTF; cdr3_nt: TGCAGTGCTCCCCCTGGACAGGGGGCCGGCTACACCTTC
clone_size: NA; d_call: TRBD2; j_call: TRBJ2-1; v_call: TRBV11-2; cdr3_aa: CASSLEGLAPLGEQFF; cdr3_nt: TGTGCCAGCAGCTTAGAAGGACTAGCGCCATTAGGTGAGCAGTTCTTC
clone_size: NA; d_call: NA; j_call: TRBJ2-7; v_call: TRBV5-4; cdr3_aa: CASSNYGYHYEQYF; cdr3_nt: TGTGCCAGCAGCAATTACGGGTATCACTACGAGCAGTACTTC
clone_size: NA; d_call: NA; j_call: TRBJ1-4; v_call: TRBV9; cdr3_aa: CASSVGGSEKLFF; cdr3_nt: TGTGCCAGCAGCGTAGGGGGAAGTGAAAAACTGTTTTTT
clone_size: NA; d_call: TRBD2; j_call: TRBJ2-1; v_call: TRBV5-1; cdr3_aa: CASSPGVLAGGNEQFF; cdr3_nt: TGCGCCAGCAGCCCTGGAGTGCTAGCGGGGGGGAATGAGCAGTTCTTC
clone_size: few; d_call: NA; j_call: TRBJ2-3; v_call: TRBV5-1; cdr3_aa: CASSNPRASTDTQYF; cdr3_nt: TGCGCCAGCAGTAATCCGCGGGCTAGCACAGATACGCAGTATTTT
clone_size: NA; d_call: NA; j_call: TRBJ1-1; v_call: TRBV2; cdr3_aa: CASSVWTEGEAFF; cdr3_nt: TGTGCCAGCAGTGTCTGGACGGAAGGGGAAGCTTTCTTT
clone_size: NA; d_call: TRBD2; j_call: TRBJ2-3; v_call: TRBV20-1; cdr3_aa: CSARDQGRGDTDTQYF; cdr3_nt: TGCAGTGCTAGAGATCAAGGGCGGGGGGACACAGATACGCAGTATTTT
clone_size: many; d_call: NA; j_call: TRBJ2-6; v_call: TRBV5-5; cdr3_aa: CASRSTSGANVLTF; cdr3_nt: TGTGCCAGCAGATCTACCTCTGGGGCCAACGTCCTGACTTTC
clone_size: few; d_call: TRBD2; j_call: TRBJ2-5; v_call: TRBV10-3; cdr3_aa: CAIRGDGAGDLETQYF; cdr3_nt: TGTGCCATCCGTGGAGACGGAGCGGGAGATTTGGAGACCCAGTACTTC
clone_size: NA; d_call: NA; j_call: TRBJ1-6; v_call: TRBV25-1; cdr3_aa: CASSSWSNNSPLHF; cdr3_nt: TGTGCCAGCAGCTCTTGGAGTAATAATTCACCCCTCCACTTT
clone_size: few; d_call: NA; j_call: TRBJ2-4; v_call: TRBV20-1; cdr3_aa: CSAKLTSKAYNEQYF; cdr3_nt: TGCAGTGCTAAGTTAACTAGTAAGGCTTACAATGAGCAGTACTTC
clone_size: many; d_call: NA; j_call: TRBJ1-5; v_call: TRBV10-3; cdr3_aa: CAIGPGLNQPQHF; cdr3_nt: TGTGCCATCGGGCCAGGGCTCAATCAGCCCCAGCATTTT
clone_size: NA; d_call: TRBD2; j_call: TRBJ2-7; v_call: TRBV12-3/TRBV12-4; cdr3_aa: CASSPGLAEQYF; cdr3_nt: TGTGCCAGCAGCCCAGGACTAGCGGAGCAGTACTTC
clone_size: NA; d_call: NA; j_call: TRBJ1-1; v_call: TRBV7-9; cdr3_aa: CASSLVAGETEAFF; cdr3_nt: TGTGCCAGCAGCTTAGTGGCAGGCGAGACTGAAGCTTTCTTT
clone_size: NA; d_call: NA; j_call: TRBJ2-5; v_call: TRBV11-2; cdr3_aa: CASSPEGPWETQYF; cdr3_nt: TGTGCCAGCAGCCCCGAAGGGCCGTGGGAGACCCAGTACTTC
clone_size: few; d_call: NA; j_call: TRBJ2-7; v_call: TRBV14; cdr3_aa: CASSQARGQREQYF; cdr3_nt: TGTGCCAGCAGCCAAGCGCGGGGGCAAAGGGAGCAGTACTTC
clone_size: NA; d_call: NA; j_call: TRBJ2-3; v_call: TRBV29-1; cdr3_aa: CSADPYTDTRYF; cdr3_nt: TGCAGCGCGGACCCGTACACAGATACGCGGTATTTT
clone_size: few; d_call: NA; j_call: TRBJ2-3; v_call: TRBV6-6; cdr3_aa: CASSLARDRSDTQYF; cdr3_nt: TGTGCCAGCAGTTTAGCGAGAGATCGTTCAGATACGCAGTATTTT
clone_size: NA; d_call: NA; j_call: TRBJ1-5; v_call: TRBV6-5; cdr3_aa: CASSRDMGSNQPQHF; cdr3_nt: TGTGCCAGCAGCAGGGACATGGGGAGCAATCAGCCCCAGCATTTT
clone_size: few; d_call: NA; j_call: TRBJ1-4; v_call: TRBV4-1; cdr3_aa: CASSTRQRTNEKLFF; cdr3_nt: TGCGCCAGCAGCACTCGACAGAGAACTAATGAAAAACTGTTTTTT
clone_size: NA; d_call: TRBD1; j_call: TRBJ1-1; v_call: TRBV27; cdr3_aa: CASSAGQGMNTEAFF; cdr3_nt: TGTGCCAGCAGTGCTGGACAGGGAATGAACACTGAAGCTTTCTTT
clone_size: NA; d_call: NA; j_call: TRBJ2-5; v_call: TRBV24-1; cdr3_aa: CATSETGTSGETQYF; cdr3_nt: TGTGCCACCAGTGAGACCGGGACATCAGGGGAGACCCAGTACTTC
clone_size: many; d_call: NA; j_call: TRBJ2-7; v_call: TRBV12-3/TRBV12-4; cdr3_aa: CASSAYYEQYF; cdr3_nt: TGTGCCAGCAGTGCATACTACGAGCAGTACTTC
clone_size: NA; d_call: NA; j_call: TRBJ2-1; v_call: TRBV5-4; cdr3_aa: CASSFQGGINEQFF; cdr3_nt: TGTGCCAGCAGCTTCCAGGGTGGGATTAATGAGCAGTTCTTC
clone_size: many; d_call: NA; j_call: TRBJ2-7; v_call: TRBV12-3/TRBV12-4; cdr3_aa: CASSLLGSHEQYF; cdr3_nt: TGTGCCAGCAGTTTACTGGGTTCCCACGAGCAGTACTTC
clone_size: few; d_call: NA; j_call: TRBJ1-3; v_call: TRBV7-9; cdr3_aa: CATLRESSGNTIYF; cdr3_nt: TGTGCCACCCTCCGGGAGAGCTCTGGAAACACCATATATTTT